Sequencing of this TCR beta chain was carried out in a study of beta chain features in type 1 diabetes. Overall study findings and caveats: Patients with Type 1 diabetes showed moderately but significantly shorter TCRB CDR3s in all four CD4+ subsets.

Germline V gene lookup returns CDR1 KGHSH and CDR2 LQKENI. The CDR3 extends over 12 amino acids. The germline V and J ends were trimmed by 6 bases and 3 bases, with 7 bases remaining between them. The whole isolated RNA underwent reverse transcription, so sequencing captured expressed TCRB transcripts. Naive, central memory and regulatory T cell samples produced a mean of about 3.4 million reads. Clones were read by immunoSEQ multiplex PCR, and TCRdb kept only the in-frame ones, dropping some. The sample has over 15,000 clones; roughly 69% are singletons. As for this clone: Its antigen is still unknown.

This chain connects TRBV18 to TRBJ2-3; D unresolved. The sample consisted of Tregs from blood. This TCR was recovered from a man aged 25 to 40 with type 1 diabetes. The CDR3, as DNA: TGTGCCAGCTCCCCCTCGACAGATACGCAGTATTTT. Translating gives CASSPSTDTQYF.